This T cell receptor (beta chain) was captured by sequencing in a study of T-cell reconstitution after alpha-beta-depleted transplantation in children. General study results and limits: At around two months after transplant, the alpha-beta T cells were reportedly derived from several hundred expanded clones that came from non-depleted graft cells. Newly produced T cells mostly accounted for T-cell counts and diversity one year post-transplant. From surviving recipient T cells and thymic progenitors came the high day-60 TCRbeta diversity observed in some patients.

This clonotype came up many times. Its specificity is not known. V lost 3 bases to trimming and J lost 10 bases, with 7 bases between them. This CDR3 spans 11 amino acids. Unique molecular identifiers were incorporated during preparation of the TCRbeta library. Each CDR3 protein gets one entry after TCRdb re-called the PCR reads with MiXCR. The sample gives about 210,000 distinct CDR3 sequences, about 15% of which show up once; around 45% is in the top ten. The source is a male patient aged 2 to 10 who had a stem cell transplant for acute lymphoblastic leukemia, so the T cells may come from the graft donor. The chain carries TRBV12-3 or TRBV12-4 and TRBJ2-1; D ambiguous. This sample comprised PBMCs, mostly from graft donor cells, obtained 360 days after TCRalphabeta/CD19-depleted stem cell transplant. The CDR3 is CASSLSWEQFF. DNA of the CDR3: TGTGCCAGCAGTTTGTCTTGGGAGCAGTTCTTC.